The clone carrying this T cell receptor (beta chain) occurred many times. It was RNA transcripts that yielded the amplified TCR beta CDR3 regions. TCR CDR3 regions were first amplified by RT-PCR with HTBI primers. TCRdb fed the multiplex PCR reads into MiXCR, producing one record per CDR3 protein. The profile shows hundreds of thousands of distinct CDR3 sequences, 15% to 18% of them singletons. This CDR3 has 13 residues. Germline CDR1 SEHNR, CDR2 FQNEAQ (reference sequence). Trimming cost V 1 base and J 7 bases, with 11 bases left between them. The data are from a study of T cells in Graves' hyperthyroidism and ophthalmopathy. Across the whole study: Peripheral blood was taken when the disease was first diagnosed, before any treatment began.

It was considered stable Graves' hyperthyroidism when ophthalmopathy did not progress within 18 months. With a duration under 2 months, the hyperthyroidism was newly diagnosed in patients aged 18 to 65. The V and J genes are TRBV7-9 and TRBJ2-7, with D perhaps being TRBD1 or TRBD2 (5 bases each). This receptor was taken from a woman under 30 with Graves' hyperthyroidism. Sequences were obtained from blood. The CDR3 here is CASSLGDGGEQYF. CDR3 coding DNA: TGTGCCAGCAGCTTAGGGGACGGAGGAGAGCAGTACTTC.